What follows is one T cell receptor (beta chain) and its context. CDR1 is SGHAT, CDR2 FQNNGV, per germline. The CDR3 extends over 12 amino acids. V was pared by 0 bases and J by 13 bases, with 10 bases between. TCRdb fed the RT-PCR reads into MiXCR, producing one record per CDR3 protein. The sample has 550,000 to 750,000 distinct CDR3 sequences, approximately 15% seen once. Sequenced sample: memory CD4+ T cells from blood. The chain joins TRBV11-2 to TRBJ2-1; tentative D call: TRBD2 (7 bases). The origin of this receptor is a female donor in good health, serving as a healthy control. The DNA for the CDR3 is TGTGCCAGCAGCTTAGAGCGGGGGCGACAGTTCTTC. Translating gives CASSLERGRQFF. The whole variable domain, remainder taken from reference TRBV11-2 and TRBJ2-1, is EAGVAQSPRYKIIEKRQSVAFWCNPISGHATLYWYQQILGQGPKLLIQFQNNGVVDDSQLPKDRFSAERLKGVDSTLKIQPAKLEDSAVYLCASSLERGRQFFGPGTRLTVL.